The next 8 T cell receptor beta chains were all read from a single sample in a study of CD8+CD57+ T cells in acquired aplastic anemia. The TCR beta profiling, which covered VDJ combination and CDR3 sequence, was carried out using genomic DNA as the template. TCRdb used MiXCR to reprocess the reads, holding one entry per CDR3 protein. The sample lists approximately 260,000 distinct CDR3 sequences; roughly 80% were seen once. Patients chosen for sequencing had shown CD8+CD57+ cell expansion by flow cytometry. The material sequenced was sorted CD4+, CD8+, or CD8+CD57+ T cells (not recorded which) from PBMCs. These receptors all come from a human donor with aplastic anemia.

This chain links TRBV13 with TRBJ2-3; 10 bases align to TRBD2. The CDR3 has 17 amino acids. CDR1 PRHDT and CDR2 FYEKMQ come from the germline V gene (reference sequence). Unmatched junction bases numbered 8, after V lost 2 bases and J lost 3 bases. The chain's CDR3 is CASSLPTLAGETDTQYF. The CDR3 DNA reads as TGTGCCAGCAGCTTACCTACTCTAGCGGGAGAGACAGATACGCAGTATTTT. Full variable domain (missing parts from reference TRBV13 and TRBJ2-3): AAGVIQSPRHLIKEKRETATLKCYPIPRHDTVYWYQQGPGQDPQFLISFYEKMQSDKGSIPDRFSAQQFSDYHSELNMSSLELGDSALYFCASSLPTLAGETDTQYFGPGTRLTVL.

V is TRBV2 and J is TRBJ2-1, with D possibly matching TRBD1 (7 bases). Germline lookup yields CDR1 SNHLY and CDR2 FYNNEI. Trimming took 6 bases from V and 12 from J, leaving 27 bases between them. The CDR3 loop spans 16 amino acids. The DNA for the CDR3 is TGTGCCAGCAGCCAGGGGGGCGGAGACGGTCAGGTTGGGCAGTTCTTC. Its protein is CASSQGGGDGQVGQFF. Full variable domain (missing parts from reference TRBV2 and TRBJ2-1): EPEVTQTPSHQVTQMGQEVILRCVPISNHLYFYWYRQILGQKVEFLVSFYNNEISEKSEIFDDQFSVERPDGSNFTLKIRSTKLEDSAMYFCASSQGGGDGQVGQFFGPGTRLTVL.

A note on this clonotype: The CDR3 does not close with the conserved phenylalanine or tryptophan, likely indicating a read error. The DNA is left out, because the CDR3 cannot be placed on it with certainty; the CDR3 is given as TCRdb lists it. CDR3 sequence: CASSLSGGEQAQAFC. The chain carries TRBV2 and TRBJ1-1. Germline V gives CDR1 SNHLY, CDR2 FYNNEI. The CDR3 spans 15 amino acids, including both terminal residues.

This chain uses TRBV29-1 with TRBJ2-1; TRBD1 matches 7 bases. The germline V gene has CDR1 SQVTM and CDR2 ANQGSEA. V was clipped by 3 bases and J by 5 bases; unmatched bases: 7. This CDR3 contains 14 residues. CDR3 bases: TGCAGCGTTGAGGAACAGGGGATTCACAATGAGCAGTTCTTC. It specifies CSVEEQGIHNEQFF.

The rearrangement uses TRBV15 and TRBJ1-4, with D hard to call. The CDR3 spans 14 residues. Deletions cut 0 bases from V and 4 bases from J, with 6 bases between. Germline loops: CDR1 LNHNV, CDR2 YYDKDF (reference sequence). The CDR3: CATSRELLNEKLFF. The CDR3 coding sequence is TGTGCCACCAGCAGAGAACTGCTTAATGAAAAACTGTTTTTT. The full variable domain, rest sourced from reference TRBV15 and TRBJ1-4, is DAMVIQNPRYQVTQFGKPVTLSCSQTLNHNVMYWYQQKSSQAPKLLFHYYDKDFNNEADTPDNFQSRRPNTSFCFLDIRSPGLGDTAMYLCATSRELLNEKLFFGSGTQLSVL.

Turning to this clonotype: No DNA is shown, since the ends of the CDR3 on it are uncertain; the CDR3 is the one TCRdb lists. The chain uses TRBV9 and TRBJ1-6. The length of the CDR3 is 15 amino acids, counting both ends. Germline V lookup: CDR1 SGDLS, CDR2 YYNGEE. The CDR3 loop is CATGRAGNIQYFVHF.

This clonotype was seen a few times. The chain links TRBV11-3 to TRBJ2-3; a possible D gene is TRBD1 (5 bases). This CDR3 comprises 16 residues. With 1 base removed from V and 2 bases from J, the gap between germline ends came to 13 bases. Germline assignment: CDR1 SGHNT and CDR2 YENEEA. The CDR3 DNA reads TGTGCCAGCAGCTTAGGTCTGACAGATCACACAGATACGCAGTATTTT. Amino acid sequence: CASSLGLTDHTDTQYF. The complete variable domain, with remaining parts taken from reference TRBV11-3 and TRBJ2-3, reads EAGVVQSPRYKIIEKKQPVAFWCNPISGHNTLYWYLQNLGQGPELLIRYENEEAVDDSQLPKDRFSAERLKGVDSTLKIQPAELGDSAVYLCASSLGLTDHTDTQYFGPGTRLTVL.

This chain links TRBV12-3 or TRBV12-4 with TRBJ1-1; D remains ambiguous. V dropped 1 base and J dropped 5 bases, with 8 bases sitting between them. CDR3 length: 13 residues. The CDR3 nucleotides read TGTGCCAGCAGTTTAGTGGGGAAAACTGAAGCTTTCTTT. This translates into CASSLVGKTEAFF.